The 27 T cell receptor beta chains in this list originate from one sample, sequenced in a study of blood T cells in healthy people across ages. A second roughly 7 to 12 cycle PCR used barcoded and J-beta primers. One entry per CDR3 protein results from TCRdb running MiXCR on the 5' RACE reads. The repertoire holds approximately 600,000 distinct CDR3 sequences, approximately 50% seen once, with 35% to 40% in the top ten. The sequenced sample was blood. Receptor source: a man aged 60 to 75 in good health.

Regarding this clonotype: One junction end does not reproduce the germline sequence, and a read error may be involved. V is TRBV5-1 and J is TRBJ2-5; D remains ambiguous. The CDR3 runs to 14 residues. Germline values: CDR1 SGHRS, CDR2 YFSETQ. This CDR3 is CVSSLRLAQETQYF. CDR3 nucleotides: TGCGTCAGCAGCTTGCGGTTGGCCCAAGAGACCCAGTACTTC. The variable domain in full, with the rest retrieved from reference TRBV5-1 and TRBJ2-5, is KAGVTQTPRYLIKTRGQQVTLSCSPISGHRSVSWYQQTPGQGLQFLFEYFSETQRNKGNFPGRFSGRQFSNSRSEMNVSTLELGDSALYLCVSSLRLAQETQYFGPGTRLLVL.

The CDR3 coding sequence is TGTGCCAGCGGGGCAGCGGGGCATACGCAGTATTTT. Translating gives CASGAAGHTQYF. V usage is TRBV14 and J usage is TRBJ2-3; 7 bases align to TRBD2. Looked up from germline, CDR1 is SGHDN and CDR2 is FVKESK. The CDR3 is 12 residues long. V lost 8 bases to trimming and J lost 7 bases; unmatched junction nucleotides: 6.

The V gene is TRBV6-2 or TRBV6-3, the J gene TRBJ2-3, with TRBD2 matching over 9 bases. Germline V lookup: CDR1 MNHEY, CDR2 SVGEGT. The CDR3 has 16 amino acids. V was pared by 8 bases and J by 2 bases, with 11 bases of the junction left unmatched. Here the CDR3 reads CASGRRLAGNTDTQYF. CDR3 bases: TGTGCCAGCGGGAGGAGGCTAGCGGGGAACACAGATACGCAGTATTTT.

The chain recombines TRBV9 with TRBJ2-5; D may be TRBD1 or TRBD2 (5 bases each). The CDR3 has 16 amino acids. From germline, CDR1 is SGDLS and CDR2 YYNGEE. With 3 bases removed from V and 5 bases from J, the gap between germline ends came to 20 bases. CDR3 residues: CASSAGVGTLLETQYF. The DNA for the CDR3 is TGTGCCAGCAGCGCTGGGGTTGGGACCCTCTTGGAGACCCAGTACTTC. Supplemented by reference TRBV9 and TRBJ2-5, the full variable domain reads DSGVTQTPKHLITATGQRVTLRCSPRSGDLSVYWYQQSLDQGLQFLIQYYNGEERAKGNILERFSAQQFPDLHSELNLSSLELGDSALYFCASSAGVGTLLETQYFGPGTRLLVL.

This sequence joins TRBV7-2 and TRBJ2-7; 7 nucleotides agree with TRBD2. The CDR3 spans 14 residues. With V trimmed by 6 bases and J by 2 bases, 7 bases remained unmatched. Germline lookup yields CDR1 SGHTA and CDR2 FQGNSA. CDR3: CASSRAGGTYEQYF. CDR3 in DNA: TGTGCCAGCAGTCGCGCCGGGGGGACCTACGAGCAGTACTTC. The full variable domain, rest sourced from reference TRBV7-2 and TRBJ2-7, is GAGVSQSPSNKVTEKGKDVELRCDPISGHTALYWYRQSLGQGLEFLIYFQGNSAPDKSGLPSDRFSAERTGGSVSTLTIQRTQQEDSAVYLCASSRAGGTYEQYFGPGTRLTVT.

On this clonotype itself: One end of the junction varies from germline; a read error may be responsible. The V call is TRBV10-3, the J call TRBJ1-2; possibly TRBD1 for D (6 bases). Germline CDR1 ENHRY, CDR2 SYGVKD. The length of the CDR3 is 12 residues. The CDR3 nucleotides are TGTACCATCAGTGAGGGGGGGGCTGGCTACACCTTC. Its translation is CTISEGGAGYTF.

This chain joins TRBV7-9 and TRBJ2-7, with 10 bases identical to TRBD1. After removal of 1 base from V and 3 bases from J, the junction contained 9 bases not matched to a gene. The CDR3 contains 17 residues. Germline loops: CDR1 SEHNR, CDR2 FQNEAQ (reference sequence). In DNA, the CDR3 is TGTGCCAGCAGCTTAGAGGCGTGGGGACAGGGGTACTACGAGCAGTACTTC. Protein: CASSLEAWGQGYYEQYF.

On this clonotype: The junction shows a germline mismatch at one end, possibly a read error. This chain connects TRBV7-2 to TRBJ2-3; 10 nucleotides match TRBD2. The germline CDR1 and CDR2 sequences are SGHTA and FQGNSA. The CDR3 is 15 amino acids. This CDR3 reads CASSLAGATTDTQYF. The CDR3 bases are TGTGCCAGCAGCCTAGCGGGGGCCACCACAGATACGCAGTATTTT.

This clonotype was found once. V gene TRBV29-1 combines with J gene TRBJ2-5; 12 bases are shared with TRBD1. Judging by the DNA end, TRBJ2-7 fits better; the J call may be wrong. The germline V gene has CDR1 SQVTM and CDR2 ANQGSEA. The CDR3 extends over 17 amino acids. The CDR3 spells CSVVEGQGALFSGEQYF. The CDR3 bases are TGCAGCGTTGTAGAGGGACAGGGGGCTCTTTTCTCCGGCGAGCAGTACTTC.

The rearrangement links TRBV7-9 to TRBJ1-2, with D possibly TRBD1 on 6 matching bases. Deletions cut 5 bases from V and 7 bases from J, with 17 bases between. Germline V gene lookup returns CDR1 SEHNR and CDR2 FQNEAQ (reference sequence). The CDR3 has 14 residues. The CDR3 DNA is TGTGCCAGCAGCGAAGGGACGGGCAGGGGTGGCTACACCTTC. The encoded protein is CASSEGTGRGGYTF.

This rearrangement joins TRBV5-1 to TRBJ1-1; TRBD1 might be the D (5 bases). Germline V CDR1 and CDR2: SGHRS, YFSETQ. The CDR3 is made up of 14 amino acids. V was pared by 3 bases and J by 1 base, with 10 bases between. The CDR3 nucleotides are TGCGCCAGCAGCTGGACAAGACCGAACACTGAAGCTTTCTTT. This codes for CASSWTRPNTEAFF.

The sample holds one count of this clonotype. The rearrangement joins TRBV5-1 to TRBJ1-1; D is uncertain. The CDR3 loop spans 16 amino acids. V was shortened by 0 bases and J by 6 bases, with 18 bases between the two germline ends. CDR1 SGHRS and CDR2 YFSETQ come from the germline V gene. The CDR3 region is CASSLDDPPPDPEAFF. The CDR3 nucleotides are TGCGCCAGCAGCTTGGACGACCCGCCACCCGACCCTGAAGCTTTCTTT.

V and J are TRBV5-1 and TRBJ2-2, with D perhaps being TRBD1 or TRBD2 (5 bases each). The CDR3 has 15 residues. V dropped 4 bases and J dropped 0 bases, with 10 bases sitting between them. Germline V CDR1 and CDR2: SGHRS, YFSETQ. The CDR3 region has the DNA TGCGCCAGCAGCACCGGGACCGCGAACACCGGGGAGCTGTTTTTT. Protein: CASSTGTANTGELFF.

The chain employs TRBV11-2 and TRBJ2-5, with D perhaps TRBD1 or TRBD2 (6 bases each). V was shortened by 11 bases and J by 5 bases, with 21 bases between the two germline ends. This CDR3 is built from 14 residues. CDR1 is SGHAT, CDR2 FQNNGV, per germline. CDR3 coding DNA: TGTGCCGGGGGGCTAGGTCCCCTTGCGGAGACCCAGTACTTC. Encoded protein: CAGGLGPLAETQYF.

The V call is TRBV10-1, the J call TRBJ2-3; 8 bases map to TRBD2. Germline values: CDR1 WNHNN, CDR2 SYGVQD (reference sequence). CDR3 length equals 16 residues. Trimming removed 3 bases from V and 7 bases from J; junction bases left unmatched: 12. The CDR3 spells CASSDLQRGTVNTQYF. CDR3 bases: TGCGCCAGCAGTGATCTACAGCGGGGGACCGTCAATACGCAGTATTTT.

The chain joins TRBV10-3 to TRBJ2-5; 8 positions agree with TRBD1. The CDR3 is 13 residues long. V gave up 6 bases and J gave up 3 bases; unmatched junction bases: 3. Germline CDR1 and CDR2: ENHRY and SYGVKD. CDR3 sequence: CAIRLTGEETQYF. CDR3 sequence (DNA): TGTGCCATCAGGCTGACAGGGGAAGAGACCCAGTACTTC.

This chain connects TRBV20-1 to TRBJ2-7; D not certain. The V gene's germline CDR1 is DFQATT and CDR2 SNEGSKA (reference sequence). CDR3 length equals 11 residues. The V end lost 2 bases, the J end lost 6 bases, and 8 bases lay between the germline ends. CDR3 amino acids: CSARSGPEQYF. In DNA form, the CDR3 reads TGCAGTGCTAGATCCGGGCCCGAGCAGTACTTC.

The V and J genes are TRBV20-1 and TRBJ2-4, with D possibly matching TRBD2 (7 bases). The J call is in doubt because the DNA end fits TRBJ2-7 better. Germline CDR1 is DFQATT and CDR2 is SNEGSKA (reference sequence). This CDR3 spans 13 amino acids. The CDR3 spells CSAASGTSYEQYF. In DNA, the CDR3 is TGCAGTGCTGCCAGCGGGACATCCTACGAGCAGTACTTC.

The chain links TRBV20-1 to TRBJ2-1; 8 bases agree with TRBD1. The CDR3 covers 15 residues. The germline V gene encodes CDR1 DFQATT and CDR2 SNEGSKA (reference sequence). With V trimmed by 0 bases and J by 6 bases, 7 bases remained unmatched. The CDR3 DNA follows: TGCAGTGCTAGAGATCAGGGGGCGCCTCGCAATGAGCAGTTCTTC. Its protein is CSARDQGAPRNEQFF.

This rearrangement joins TRBV7-9 to TRBJ1-3, with D perhaps matching TRBD1 (5 bases). V lost 1 base to trimming and J lost 0 bases, with 13 bases between them. The CDR3 is made up of 17 amino acids. From germline, CDR1 is SEHNR and CDR2 FQNEAQ (reference sequence). The CDR3 sequence is CASSLGGAANSGNTIYF. As DNA, the CDR3 is TGTGCCAGCAGCTTAGGCGGGGCAGCGAACTCTGGAAACACCATATATTTT. Full variable domain (missing parts from reference TRBV7-9 and TRBJ1-3): DTGVSQNPRHKITKRGQNVTFRCDPISEHNRLYWYRQTLGQGPEFLTYFQNEAQLEKSRLLSDRFSAERPKGSFSTLEIQRTEQGDSAMYLCASSLGGAANSGNTIYFGEGSWLTVV.

The gene calls are TRBV5-1 and TRBJ2-3; a weak D match, TRBD1 (6 bases). Trimming left V 2 bases short and J 0 bases short, with 13 bases between. Germline V gives CDR1 SGHRS, CDR2 YFSETQ. The CDR3 has 16 residues. Here the CDR3 DNA reads TGCGCCAGCAGCTTACAGGGTACGACGAGCACAGATACGCAGTATTTT. It is translated as CASSLQGTTSTDTQYF.

This clonotype was detected a few times. The chain joins TRBV9 to TRBJ2-5; a possible D gene is TRBD1 (5 bases). The CDR3 is 15 residues long. CDR1 and CDR2 from the germline V gene are SGDLS and YYNGEE. The V end lost 4 bases, the J end lost 1 base, and 14 bases lay between the germline ends. Written as DNA, the CDR3 is TGTGCCAGCAGCCCTTATGAGCAGGGCCAAGAGACCCAGTACTTC. It yields the protein CASSPYEQGQETQYF.

This clonotype was recorded a few times. The V and J genes are TRBV18 and TRBJ2-7; 9 nucleotides agree with TRBD1. The V and J ends lost 6 bases and 9 bases, in that order; junction bases with no gene match: 21. Germline CDR1 reads KGHSH; CDR2 reads LQKENI. The CDR3 is 17 amino acids. The DNA for the CDR3 is TGTGCCAGCTCCAGCCGTACCTCCGGGACAGGGACCCATGGGCAGTACTTC. It specifies CASSSRTSGTGTHGQYF. The full variable domain, with the rest looked up from reference TRBV18 and TRBJ2-7, is NAGVMQNPRHLVRRRGQEARLRCSPMKGHSHVYWYRQLPEEGLKFMVYLQKENIIDESGMPKERFSAEFPKEGPSILRIQQVVRGDSAAYFCASSSRTSGTGTHGQYFGPGTRLTVT.

The chain employs TRBV6-2 or TRBV6-3 and TRBJ2-7; 9 bases map to TRBD2. CDR3 length: 13 amino acids. The V and J ends lost 3 bases and 8 bases, in that order; junction bases with no gene match: 5. In germline, CDR1 is MNHEY, CDR2 SVGEGT. This CDR3 is CASSYSGGLQQYF. CDR3 sequence (DNA): TGTGCCAGCAGTTATAGCGGGGGCCTTCAGCAGTACTTC.

This clonotype appeared a few times. The chain combines TRBV18 with TRBJ2-4, with a weak D call TRBD1 (5 bases). The CDR3 is 13 residues long. Trimming removed 5 bases at V and 8 bases at J, with 13 bases between. Looked up from germline, CDR1 is KGHSH and CDR2 is LQKENI. DNA of the CDR3: TGTGCCAGCTCAGATCAGGGTAGGCACATTCAGTACTTC. Residues: CASSDQGRHIQYF.

This chain joins TRBV7-2 and TRBJ2-7; D perhaps matches TRBD1 (6 bases). The CDR3 is 15 residues long. Trimming took off 1 base at V and 0 bases at J, with 10 bases between the two ends. Germline V gene data show CDR1 as SGHTA and CDR2 as FQGNSA. CDR3 DNA: TGTGCCAGCAGCTTAGGGGGGCTTAGCTCCTACGAGCAGTACTTC. Protein sequence: CASSLGGLSSYEQYF.

The J gene is TRBJ2-5, the V gene TRBV20-1; TRBD2 aligns across 14 bases. The CDR3 covers 17 residues. Looked up from germline, CDR1 is DFQATT and CDR2 is SNEGSKA (reference sequence). V lost 5 bases, J lost 11 bases, and 19 bases stayed unmatched. The CDR3 nucleotides read TGCAGTGCTGTGCAAGGACTAGCGGGGGGCCCAAACAATGAGCAGTACTTC. This gives the protein CSAVQGLAGGPNNEQYF.